This T cell receptor beta chain is drawn from a study of blood T cell repertoires in COVID-19. On the study more broadly: In each case, the material was cDNA or gDNA derived from T cells, B-cell-depleted T cells, or PBMCs.

As originally analysed: Reference gene primer amplification in the assay estimated nucleated cell counts. TCRdb's table, derived via immunoSEQ multiplex PCR, lists solely in-frame clones and lacks some. The V and J calls and clone size come from that table; D and trimming were worked out from the DNA. This table holds some 86,000 clones, about 85% found once. Germline CDR1 is MGHRA and CDR2 is YSYEKL. There are 15 residues in the CDR3. With V trimmed by 2 bases and J by 6 bases, 8 bases remained unmatched. The chain has TRBV4-1 and TRBJ1-1, with 8 positions matching TRBD1. This sequence was found in an older woman with acute or convalescent COVID-19. Specimen: peripheral blood. The CDR3, as DNA: TGCGCCAGCAGCCAAAGAGGACAGGGCTTCCCTGAAGCTTTCTTT. This translates into CASSQRGQGFPEAFF.